This entry describes one T cell receptor beta chain. The sample belongs to a study of graft-versus-host responses after intestinal transplantation. Study background: Each recipient received a multivisceral, liver-intestinal, or isolated intestinal graft.

The table came from immunoSEQ multiplex PCR; TCRdb's copy has only in-frame clones and leaves some out. Found here are about 10,000 clones, about 92% of them singletons; the top ten hold about 5.1%. The length of the CDR3 is 17 residues. Trimming took off 5 bases at V and 4 bases at J, with 23 bases between the two ends. Germline assignment: CDR1 MNHGY and CDR2 SAAAGT. The sample here was PBMCs, taken almost 70 days after transplant. The gene calls are TRBV6-8 and TRBJ1-2; D ambiguous. The receptor's source is a human patient who received an intestinal transplant, so some T cells may come from the graft donor. The CDR3 coding sequence is TGTGCCAGCAGTATCGGTTTATGCTCTAGAAAGACCTATGGCTACACCTTC. It codes for CASSIGLCSRKTYGYTF.